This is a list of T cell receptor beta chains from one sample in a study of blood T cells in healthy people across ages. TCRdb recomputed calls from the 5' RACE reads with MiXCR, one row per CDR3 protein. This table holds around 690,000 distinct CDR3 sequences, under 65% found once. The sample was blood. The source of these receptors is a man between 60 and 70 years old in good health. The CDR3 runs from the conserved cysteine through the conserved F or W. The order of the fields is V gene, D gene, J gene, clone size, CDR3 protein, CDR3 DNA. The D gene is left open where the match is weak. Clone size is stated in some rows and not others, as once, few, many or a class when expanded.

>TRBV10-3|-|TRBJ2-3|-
CAIRQPSTDTQYF
TGTGCCATCCGGCAGCCTAGCACAGATACGCAGTATTTT
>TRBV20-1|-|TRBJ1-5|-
CSARGGNNQPQHF
TGCAGTGCTAGAGGAGGGAACAATCAGCCCCAGCATTTT
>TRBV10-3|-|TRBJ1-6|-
CAISEDRHSPLHF
TGTGCCATCAGTGAGGACAGACATTCACCCCTCCACTTT
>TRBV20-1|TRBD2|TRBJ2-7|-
CSARTSGVPHEQYF
TGCAGTGCCCGGACGAGCGGGGTTCCCCACGAGCAGTACTTC
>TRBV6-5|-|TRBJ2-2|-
CATQWGGGGELFF
TGTGCCACCCAGTGGGGAGGCGGCGGGGAGCTGTTTTTT
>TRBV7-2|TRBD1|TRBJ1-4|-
CASSLEQGDEKLFF
TGTGCCAGCAGCTTAGAGCAGGGGGATGAAAAACTGTTTTTT
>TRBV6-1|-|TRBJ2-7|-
CASSDAGASSIYEQYF
TGTGCCAGCAGTGACGCGGGGGCCTCAAGTATCTACGAGCAGTACTTC
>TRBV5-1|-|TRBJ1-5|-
CASSFGQADQPQHF
TGCGCCAGCAGCTTTGGGCAGGCTGATCAGCCCCAGCATTTT
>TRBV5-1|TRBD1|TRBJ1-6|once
CASSLDRGLENSPLHF
TGCGCCAGCAGCTTGGACAGGGGGCTCGAGAATTCACCCCTCCACTTT
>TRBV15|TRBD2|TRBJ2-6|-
CATSSGGTFGSGANVLTF
TGTGCCACCAGCAGCGGGGGGACCTTCGGCTCTGGGGCCAACGTCCTGACTTTC
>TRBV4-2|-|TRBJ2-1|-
CASSQVGGGGDEQFF
TGTGCCAGCAGCCAAGTTGGGGGGGGCGGGGATGAGCAGTTCTTC
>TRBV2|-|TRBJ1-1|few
CASSALLTEAFF
TGTGCCAGCAGTGCTCTCCTCACTGAAGCTTTCTTT
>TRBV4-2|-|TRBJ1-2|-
CASSQELGGYYGYTF
TGTGCCAGCAGCCAAGAGCTGGGAGGATACTATGGCTACACCTTC
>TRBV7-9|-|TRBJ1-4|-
CASSGLANEKLFF
TGTGCCAGCAGCGGGTTGGCTAATGAAAAACTGTTTTTT
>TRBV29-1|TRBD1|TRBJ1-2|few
CSVALGQGPSNYGYTF
TGCAGCGTTGCCCTGGGACAGGGGCCATCTAACTATGGCTACACCTTC
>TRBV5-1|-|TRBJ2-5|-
CATRTGPQGETQYF
TGCGCCACCCGCACGGGACCCCAAGGGGAGACCCAGTACTTC
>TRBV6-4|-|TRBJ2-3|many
CASSDEARSTDTQYF
TGTGCCAGCAGCGACGAGGCCCGGAGCACAGATACGCAGTATTTT
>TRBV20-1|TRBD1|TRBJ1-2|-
CSASGGNRGLWGYTF
TGCAGTGCTAGCGGGGGCAACAGGGGGCTATGGGGCTACACCTTC
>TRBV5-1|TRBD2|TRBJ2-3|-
CASSLGLAGGIRTDTQYF
TGCGCCAGCAGCTTGGGACTAGCGGGGGGAATCCGCACAGATACGCAGTATTTT
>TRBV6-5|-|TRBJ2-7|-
CASSYVGSGVGEQYF
TGTGCCAGCAGTTACGTTGGGTCGGGGGTGGGGGAGCAGTACTTC
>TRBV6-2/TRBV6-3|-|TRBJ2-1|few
CASSPWGPGYEQFF
TGTGCCAGCAGCCCTTGGGGGCCTGGCTATGAGCAGTTCTTC
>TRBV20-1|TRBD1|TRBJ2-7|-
CSAPGQGGLYEQYF
TGCAGTGCACCCGGACAGGGCGGCCTATACGAGCAGTACTTC
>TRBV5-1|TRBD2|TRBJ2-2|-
CASSLHLAGNTGELFF
TGCGCCAGCAGCTTGCACCTAGCGGGGAACACCGGGGAGCTGTTTTTT
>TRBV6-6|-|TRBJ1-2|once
CASHMGYGYTF
TGTGCCAGCCATATGGGGTATGGCTACACCTTC
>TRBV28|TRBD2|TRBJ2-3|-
CASSLSGTFTDTQYF
TGTGCCAGCAGTCTTAGCGGGACATTCACAGATACGCAGTATTTT
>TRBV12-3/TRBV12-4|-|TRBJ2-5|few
CASSLVDLLQETQYF
TGTGCCAGCAGTTTGGTTGACCTCCTTCAAGAGACCCAGTACTTC
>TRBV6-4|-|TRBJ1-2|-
CASSDSRDYGYTF
TGTGCCAGCAGTGACTCTAGGGACTATGGCTACACCTTC
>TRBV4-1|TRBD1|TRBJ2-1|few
CASSQRDSSSYNEQFF
TGCGCCAGCAGCCAACGGGACAGTAGTTCCTACAATGAGCAGTTCTTC
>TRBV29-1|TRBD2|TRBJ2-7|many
CSVGLAGSYEQYF
TGCAGCGTTGGACTAGCGGGCTCCTACGAGCAGTACTTC
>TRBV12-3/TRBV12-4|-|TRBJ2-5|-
CASSLGGGEEGETQYF
TGTGCCAGCAGTTTAGGGGGGGGCGAAGAAGGCGAGACCCAGTACTTC
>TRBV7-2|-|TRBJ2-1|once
CASRPRGESYNEQFF
TGTGCCAGCAGGCCAAGGGGGGAGTCCTACAATGAGCAGTTCTTC
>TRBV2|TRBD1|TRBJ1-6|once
CASRSGGSSYNSPLHF
TGTGCCAGCAGGTCAGGGGGGAGCTCCTATAATTCACCCCTCCACTTT
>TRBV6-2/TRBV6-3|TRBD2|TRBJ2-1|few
CASDPTAGDHNEQFF
TGTGCCAGCGACCCCACAGCGGGGGACCACAATGAGCAGTTCTTC
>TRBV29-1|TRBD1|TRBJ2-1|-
CSAAGTGDSSYNEQFF
TGCAGCGCCGCCGGGACAGGGGACAGCTCCTACAATGAGCAGTTCTTC
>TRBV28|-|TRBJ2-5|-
CASSSGSGAIQETQYF
TGTGCCAGCAGTTCCGGGTCGGGGGCCATCCAAGAGACCCAGTACTTC
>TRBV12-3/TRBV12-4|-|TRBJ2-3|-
CASRINACGVSPDTQYF
TGTGCCAGCAGAATTAACGCCTGTGGGGTTTCACCAGATACGCAGTATTTT
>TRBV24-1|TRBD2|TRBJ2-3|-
CATSEVAGKDDTQYF
TGTGCCACCAGTGAGGTAGCGGGGAAAGACGATACGCAGTATTTT
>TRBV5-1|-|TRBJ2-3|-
CASSSSESTGRTDTQYF
TGCGCCAGCAGCTCATCTGAATCGACAGGACGCACAGATACGCAGTATTTT
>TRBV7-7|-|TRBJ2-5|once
CASSLGYQGETQYF
TGTGCCAGCAGCTTAGGCTATCAGGGGGAGACCCAGTACTTC
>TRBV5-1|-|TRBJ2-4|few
CASSLVGGRQNIQYF
TGCGCCAGCAGCTTGGTTGGGGGAAGACAAAACATTCAGTACTTC
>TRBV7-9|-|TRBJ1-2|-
CASSLIQTNYGYTF
TGTGCCAGCAGCTTAATCCAGACCAACTATGGCTACACCTTC
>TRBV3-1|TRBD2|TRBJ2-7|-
CASSQARRNPILAGGNNEQYF
TGTGCCAGCAGCCAAGCAAGGCGTAACCCAATACTAGCGGGGGGAAACAATGAGCAGTACTTC